Listed below are T cell receptor beta chains from one sample, sequenced in a study of T-cell reconstitution after alpha-beta-depleted transplantation in children. TCRdb ran MiXCR on the PCR reads and lists one entry per CDR3 protein. The profile shows about 97,000 distinct CDR3 sequences, about 5.6% of them singletons. Source: PBMCs, mostly from graft donor cells, taken 60 days after TCRalphabeta/CD19-depleted stem cell transplant. These receptors came from a female patient aged 2-10 years who had a stem cell transplant for Fanconi anemia, so the T cells may come from the graft donor. Each CDR3 is given with its conserved first and last residue. Some rows mark clone size as missing; the rest say once, few, many or name a class of expanded clone.

abundance,j_gene,v_gene,CDR3aa
many,TRBJ1-2,TRBV5-1,CASSPSGNRANYGYTF
few,TRBJ2-3,TRBV15,CATSRDLGRAMADTQYF
many,TRBJ2-2,TRBV25-1,CASSEGWDTGELFF
.,TRBJ2-3,TRBV4-2,CASSQVRVGTDTQYF
many,TRBJ2-7,TRBV28,CASSLLVLGRSEQYF
many,TRBJ2-4,TRBV28,CASSRQNRPKNIQYF
many,TRBJ2-5,TRBV20-1,CSASRGVQGETQYF
many,TRBJ2-1,TRBV11-3,CASSFLFGVRDRAYNEQFF
many,TRBJ2-2,TRBV5-1,CASSLASTSGATGELFF
many,TRBJ1-2,TRBV28,CASSLGRAPDGYTF
many,TRBJ2-3,TRBV20-1,CSARDLGLAGDLSSTDTQYF
many,TRBJ2-7,TRBV12-3/TRBV12-4,CASSLLGGPYEQYF
once,TRBJ2-7,TRBV7-2,CASSLVAGLAGGEEYF
few,TRBJ1-1,TRBV5-1,CASSYPTGGTEAFF
many,TRBJ2-4,TRBV7-9,CASSFQVGHSAKNIQYF
few,TRBJ2-7,TRBV5-1,CASSYSSGPYEQYF
many,TRBJ2-2,TRBV25-1,CASKAGGPNTGELFF
few,TRBJ2-7,TRBV5-1,CASSPPFADLSYEQYF
few,TRBJ2-5,TRBV10-3,CAISELWNAQYF
many,TRBJ2-2,TRBV10-3,CAIGVARGRTGELFF
many,TRBJ2-3,TRBV11-2,CASRGLPTDTQYF
many,TRBJ1-2,TRBV7-9,CASSPGSYGYTF
many,TRBJ2-7,TRBV5-1,CASSFLGSPTGIFNEQYF
.,TRBJ1-2,TRBV7-2,CASRDGAGDYGYTF
many,TRBJ2-6,TRBV12-3/TRBV12-4,CASIRGETGANVLTF
many,TRBJ2-3,TRBV28,CASSLLGDWDTQYF
few,TRBJ2-2,TRBV14,CASSQFTSGGRELFF
many,TRBJ2-7,TRBV6-5,CASSYSPGQNYEQYF
few,TRBJ1-2,TRBV14,CASSAHYNGYTF
many,TRBJ1-3,TRBV7-2,CASSFWSSENTIYF
few,TRBJ2-7,TRBV20-1,CSARDLRGNNYEQYF
many,TRBJ2-1,TRBV28,CASSIGGAPYNEQFF
few,TRBJ2-5,TRBV20-1,CRAERGLQETQYF
many,TRBJ1-6,TRBV28,CASSSPLDRLNPINSPLHF
many,TRBJ2-5,TRBV7-3,CASSLMGLVQETQYF
few,TRBJ2-2,TRBV27,CASASIRDSYNTGELFF
many,TRBJ2-3,TRBV12-3/TRBV12-4,CASSLFSGSNTQYF
many,TRBJ2-1,TRBV7-6,CASSLLGPSSYNEQFF
many,TRBJ2-4,TRBV5-1,CASSLVGWDIQYF
many,TRBJ2-7,TRBV15,CATSRPGQGVYEQYF
few,TRBJ2-3,TRBV4-2,CASSQDPGRRRADTQYF